The clone carrying this TCR beta chain was counted only a few times. Its specificity is unknown. With iRepertoire HTBI primers and Arm-PCR of CDR3 regions, TCR beta libraries were built. One entry per CDR3 protein results from TCRdb running MiXCR on the multiplex PCR reads. The sample comprises some 500,000 distinct CDR3 sequences, approximately 12% of which are singletons, and roughly a tenth rests with the top ten. Time point denoted: newly diagnosed GD, antithyroid drugs for less than 3 months. The TCR library was prepared using RNA isolated from PBMCs. J lost 6 bases, V lost 4 bases, and 8 bases had no gene match. The CDR3 is 14 amino acids. Germline V gives CDR1 SQVTM, CDR2 ANQGSEA. These data originate in a study of regulatory T cells in long-lasting Graves disease. As for the study in general: Newly diagnosed Graves' patients took antithyroid drugs under 3 months. Study observations and caveats: Under persistent disease, TRBV28, TRBJ1-2 and TRBJ2-5 were used preferentially.

This sample also appeared in a second study, on T cells in Graves' hyperthyroidism and ophthalmopathy.

V usage is TRBV29-1 and J usage is TRBJ2-1; 8 bases are a match to TRBD2. Source: peripheral blood mononuclear cells (PBMCs), taken at new diagnosis, from a patient treated with antithyroid drugs. The source of this sequence is a man younger than 40 with Graves disease. CDR3 region: CSVAGGALSNEQFF. The CDR3 DNA follows: TGCAGCGTTGCGGGGGGGGCGCTCTCCAATGAGCAGTTCTTC.